A single sample gave rise to the 29 T cell receptor beta chains below, sequenced in a study of blood T cell repertoires in COVID-19 (dated by TCRdb to 2020 to 2021). Receptor libraries were prepared by the immunoSEQ multiplex PCR assay. Imported from immuneACCESS, the table was reduced by TCRdb to in-frame sequences with V and J called. These copies leave out some clones; in studies compared against another copy, an unresolved V gene accounts for under half, and the cause of the remainder is not known. For this sample the table gives 150,000 or so clones, of which about 86% were detected only once. Roughly 7% of the sample comes from the top ten. The material sequenced was peripheral blood. Receptors originate from a man aged 50 or older with active or convalescent COVID-19.

J is TRBJ1-6 and V is TRBV25-1, with TRBD1 identical over 8 bases. There are 15 residues in the CDR3. The V gene's germline CDR1 is MGHDK and CDR2 SYGVNS. J gave up 8 bases and V 4 bases, and 7 bases lay outside the gene matches. The CDR3 loop is CASSGPGGGDSPLHF. The CDR3 DNA reads as TGTGCCAGCAGTGGACCAGGGGGCGGTGATTCACCCCTCCACTTT.

This CDR3 is CASSFGGGRLFF. CDR3 nucleotide sequence: TGCGCCAGCAGCTTTGGAGGAGGTAGACTGTTTTTT. The V gene is TRBV5-1, the J gene TRBJ1-4; D not resolved. This CDR3 is built from 12 residues. V was pared by 2 bases and J by 13 bases, with 12 bases between. Germline values: CDR1 SGHRS, CDR2 YFSETQ.

The chain is built from TRBV6-2 or TRBV6-3 and TRBJ1-5; D may be TRBD1 (5 bases). The germline gives CDR1 MNHEY, CDR2 SVGEGT. CDR3 length equals 14 residues. The germline V and J ends were trimmed by 2 bases and 3 bases, with 8 bases remaining between them. Written as DNA, the CDR3 is TGTGCCAGCAGTTACGGCGGACACAATCAGCCCCAGCATTTT. Its translation is CASSYGGHNQPQHF.

Worth noting for this clone: A clone one base away is much larger, so this may be a read error. CDR3 sequence reads: CASSGGSTDTQYF. In DNA, the CDR3 is TGCGCCAGCAGCGGGGGGAGCACAGATACGCAGTATTTT. The chain uses TRBV5-1 and TRBJ2-3; D possibly corresponds to TRBD2 (6 bases). CDR1 SGHRS and CDR2 YFSETQ come from the germline V gene. CDR3 length equals 13 residues. Trimming left V 4 bases short and J 0 bases short, with 6 bases between.

The chain couples TRBV7-8 to TRBJ1-4; D perhaps matches TRBD1 (6 bases). Germline assignment: CDR1 SGHVS and CDR2 FQNEAQ. Trimming stripped 5 bases from V and 7 bases from J, with 11 bases between. The CDR3 is 13 residues long. The CDR3: CASSPGAAEKLFF. The CDR3 coding sequence is TGTGCCAGCAGCCCAGGGGCAGCTGAAAAACTGTTTTTT.

The chain carries TRBV7-9 and TRBJ2-3; maybe TRBD2 (5 bases). CDR1 SEHNR and CDR2 FQNEAQ come from the germline V gene (reference sequence). Trimming shortened V by 6 bases and J by 4 bases, and 14 bases separated the two germline ends. CDR3 length: 14 residues. CDR3 in amino acids: CASSPLGASDTQYF. CDR3 bases: TGTGCCAGCAGTCCTCTGGGAGCGTCAGATACGCAGTATTTT.

CDR3 sequence reads: CASSHAAYRRREKLFF. For the CDR3, the DNA is TGTGCCAGTAGTCACGCGGCGTACAGGCGTCGTGAAAAACTGTTTTTT. The chain combines TRBV19 with TRBJ1-4; tentatively, D is TRBD1 (5 bases). Trimming removed 5 bases from V and 7 bases from J, with 20 bases in between. The CDR3 covers 16 residues. Germline lookup yields CDR1 LNHDA and CDR2 SQIVND (reference sequence).

The chain combines TRBV11-1 with TRBJ2-3, with TRBD1 as a possible D gene (6 bases). V lost 5 bases and J lost 8, with 17 bases in between. The germline V gene encodes CDR1 SGHAT and CDR2 FQDESV (reference sequence). The CDR3 totals 14 residues. The CDR3 protein is CASSRAPPRGTQYF. In DNA form, the CDR3 reads TGTGCCAGCAGCCGTGCTCCACCCAGGGGTACGCAGTATTTT.

This sequence joins TRBV7-2 and TRBJ2-3, with 8 nucleotides matching TRBD1. The CDR3 covers 17 residues. The germline V gene encodes CDR1 SGHTA and CDR2 FQGNSA. V shed 0 bases, J shed 1 base, and the junction held 6 bases outside the gene matches. The CDR3 sequence is CASSLAPGGLGTDTQYF. Here the CDR3 DNA reads TGTGCCAGCAGCTTAGCTCCAGGGGGCCTAGGCACAGATACGCAGTATTTT.

The gene calls are TRBV28 and TRBJ1-1; no clear D gene. CDR1 is MDHEN and CDR2 is SYDVKM in the germline V gene. The CDR3 covers 13 residues. V was trimmed by 6 bases and J by 1 base, leaving 9 bases between them. The CDR3 region is CASSPDWNTEAFF. The CDR3 DNA is TGTGCCAGCAGCCCTGACTGGAACACTGAAGCTTTCTTT.

The gene calls are TRBV24-1 and TRBJ2-3; 11 nucleotides match TRBD2. CDR1 KGHDR and CDR2 SFDVKD come from the germline V gene. The CDR3 totals 19 residues. V shed 5 bases, J shed 3 bases, and the junction held 15 bases outside the gene matches. The CDR3 region is CATSASRLGLAGGTDTQYF. In DNA form, the CDR3 reads TGTGCCACCAGTGCCTCTCGTTTGGGTCTAGCGGGAGGTACAGATACGCAGTATTTT.

J is TRBJ2-5 and V is TRBV15, with TRBD1 matching 10 bases. V was pared by 5 bases and J by 5 bases, with 5 bases of the junction left unmatched. The CDR3 covers 14 residues. Germline V gene lookup returns CDR1 LNHNV and CDR2 YYDKDF (reference sequence). The CDR3 is CATSRDRGLETQYF. Written as DNA, the CDR3 is TGTGCCACCAGCCGGGACAGGGGTTTGGAGACCCAGTACTTC.

The chain has TRBV18 and TRBJ1-1; no clear D. Germline-derived CDR1 and CDR2 are KGHSH and LQKENI. The V gene lost 6 bases and the J gene lost 8 bases, with 19 bases spanning the gap. CDR3 size: 14 residues. CDR3 nucleotide sequence: TGTGCCAGCTCCCCCCCCGTCGGGGTCGGGGAAGCTTTCTTT. Residues: CASSPPVGVGEAFF.

The chain combines TRBV19 with TRBJ2-1; 12 positions match TRBD2. V dropped 4 bases and J dropped 9; count of bases not matched to a gene: 7. The germline gives CDR1 LNHDA, CDR2 SQIVND (reference sequence). The CDR3 has 15 residues. CDR3 residues: CASSTSGRASGEQFF. CDR3 coding DNA: TGTGCCAGTAGTACTAGCGGGAGGGCCTCGGGTGAGCAGTTCTTC. Full variable domain (rest looked up from reference TRBV19 and TRBJ2-1): DGGITQSPKYLFRKEGQNVTLSCEQNLNHDAMYWYRQDPGQGLRLIYYSQIVNDFQKGDIAEGYSVSREKKESFPLTVTSAQKNPTAFYLCASSTSGRASGEQFFGPGTRLTVL.

DNA of the CDR3: TGTGCCAGCAGGGAACAGTCACCGGCAGGCGAGCAGTACTTC. Residues: CASREQSPAGEQYF. V and J are TRBV2 and TRBJ2-7; D is uncertain. This CDR3 contains 14 residues. The V gene lost 6 bases and the J gene lost 6 bases, with 18 bases spanning the gap. Germline values: CDR1 SNHLY, CDR2 FYNNEI.

This sequence joins TRBV7-8 and TRBJ1-5; possibly TRBD1 for D (6 bases). Germline CDR1 is SGHVS and CDR2 is FQNEAQ. The CDR3 consists of 17 residues. Trimming shortened V by 2 bases and J by 5 bases, and 19 bases separated the two germline ends. The CDR3, as DNA: TGTGCCAGCAGCTTAATTCTTCGTGGACAGACCTATCAGCCCCAGCATTTT. Translating it yields CASSLILRGQTYQPQHF.

This clone was found once. This rearrangement joins TRBV24-1 to TRBJ2-2; the D gene is possibly TRBD2 (6 bases). The V gene lost 4 bases and the J gene lost 5 bases, with 13 bases spanning the gap. Germline loops: CDR1 KGHDR, CDR2 SFDVKD. This CDR3 has 15 residues. The CDR3 DNA sequence: TGTGCCACCAGTGAGGGCGGGATCCATACCGGGGAGCTGTTTTTT. It is translated as CATSEGGIHTGELFF.

The rearrangement uses TRBV5-5 and TRBJ2-2, with 9 nucleotides matching TRBD1. The CDR3 has 15 amino acids. V lost 5 bases, J lost 6 bases, and 8 bases stayed unmatched. Germline V gives CDR1 SGHKS, CDR2 YYEKEE (reference sequence). The CDR3, as DNA: TGTGCCAGCAGTTCGAGGGACAGGGACCCCGGGGAGCTGTTTTTT. It translates to CASSSRDRDPGELFF.

The V and J genes are TRBV3-1 (or the pseudogene TRBV3-2) and TRBJ2-6; 7 nucleotides align to TRBD1. The CDR3 extends over 15 amino acids. Trimming at V came to 7 bases and at J to 4 bases, leaving 7 bases not matched to a gene. Per the germline V gene, CDR1 is LGHDT and CDR2 is YNNKEL (reference sequence). The CDR3 DNA reads TGTGCCAGCACGCAAGGGGGCGTGGGGGCCAACGTCCTGACTTTC. It encodes CASTQGGVGANVLTF.

The V and J genes are TRBV10-3 and TRBJ2-7; D not certain. The length of the CDR3 is 11 residues. V was shortened by 4 bases and J by 1 base, with 2 bases between the two germline ends. Germline V gene lookup returns CDR1 ENHRY and CDR2 SYGVKD. CDR3 loop: CAISASYEQYF. CDR3 in DNA: TGTGCCATCAGTGCTTCCTACGAGCAGTACTTC.

CDR3 sequence (DNA): TGTGCCAGCAGCCAAGAACTCTGGGATACGCAGTATTTT. Protein sequence: CASSQELWDTQYF. The genes are TRBV14 and TRBJ2-3; no definite D call. The CDR3 runs to 13 residues. CDR1 is SGHDN and CDR2 is FVKESK in the germline V gene. V was clipped by 0 bases and J by 6 bases, with 7 bases between them.

The V call is TRBV25-1, the J call TRBJ1-2; D remains ambiguous. Germline-derived CDR1 and CDR2 are MGHDK and SYGVNS. The CDR3 is 15 amino acids. Trimming shortened V by 2 bases and J by 0 bases, and 10 bases separated the two germline ends. CDR3 in amino acids: CASSEGSGANYGYTF. CDR3 in DNA: TGTGCCAGCAGTGAAGGTTCGGGAGCTAACTATGGCTACACCTTC.

The V and J genes are TRBV24-1 and TRBJ1-3; 8 nucleotides line up with TRBD1. V gave up 11 bases and J gave up 4 bases; unmatched junction bases: 6. The CDR3 has 13 residues. The germline V gene encodes CDR1 KGHDR and CDR2 SFDVKD. CDR3 DNA sequence: TGTGCCAGTCAGGGGGCGCCGGGAAACACCATATATTTT. It specifies CASQGAPGNTIYF.

The chain recombines TRBV11-2 with TRBJ1-2; unclear D gene. Trimming removed 1 base at V and 3 bases at J, with 9 bases between. CDR1 is SGHAT, CDR2 FQNNGV, per germline. This CDR3 spans 14 amino acids. The CDR3 DNA follows: TGTGCCAGCAGCTTAGGTTGGGAGGACTATGGCTACACCTTC. This gives the protein CASSLGWEDYGYTF.

Written as DNA, the CDR3 is TGTGCCAGCAGCGAGACTAGTTATTCTACCGGGGAGCTGTTTTTT. Translation gives CASSETSYSTGELFF. This chain links TRBV7-3 with TRBJ2-2; maybe TRBD2 (6 bases). The CDR3 covers 15 residues. Looked up from germline, CDR1 is SGHTA and CDR2 is FQGTGA. The ends were cut back, 5 bases at V and 5 bases at J, with 15 bases in the middle.

This chain connects TRBV7-3 to TRBJ2-1, with D maybe TRBD1 (5 bases). The V gene lost 6 bases and the J gene lost 5 bases, with 11 bases spanning the gap. Germline CDR1 SGHTA, CDR2 FQGTGA. This CDR3 has 13 amino acids. The CDR3: CASSTGRDNEQFF. As DNA, the CDR3 is TGTGCCAGCAGTACAGGACGGGACAATGAGCAGTTCTTC.

A single count supports this clone. The chain has TRBV19 and TRBJ2-7; no clear D. This CDR3 has 15 amino acids. Germline loops: CDR1 LNHDA, CDR2 SQIVND (reference sequence). The ends were cut back, 2 bases at V and 0 bases at J, with 11 bases in the middle. The chain's CDR3 is CASSITGLSSYEQYF. CDR3 nucleotides: TGTGCCAGTAGTATAACCGGTCTTAGCTCCTACGAGCAGTACTTC. The variable domain in full, with the rest retrieved from reference TRBV19 and TRBJ2-7, is DGGITQSPKYLFRKEGQNVTLSCEQNLNHDAMYWYRQDPGQGLRLIYYSQIVNDFQKGDIAEGYSVSREKKESFPLTVTSAQKNPTAFYLCASSITGLSSYEQYFGPGTRLTVT.

The rearrangement uses TRBV10-3 and TRBJ1-2; D is unresolved. V dropped 0 bases and J dropped 6 bases, with 5 bases sitting between them. This CDR3 comprises 12 residues. Germline assignment: CDR1 ENHRY and CDR2 SYGVKD. Here the CDR3 reads CAISESGNGYTF. The CDR3 DNA reads TGTGCCATCAGTGAGTCTGGCAATGGCTACACCTTC.

The genes are TRBV28 and TRBJ2-7; D might be TRBD2 (7 bases). Germline CDR1 reads MDHEN; CDR2 reads SYDVKM. The V and J ends lost 6 bases and 5 bases respectively, with 14 bases between them. This CDR3 has 13 amino acids. CDR3 amino acids: CASRLGGGHEQYF. CDR3 nucleotide sequence: TGTGCCAGCAGGCTAGGGGGGGGCCACGAGCAGTACTTC.